The TCR beta chain under discussion was sequenced for a study of early T cells in non-severe SARS-CoV-2 infection. Trimming cost V 4 bases and J 3 bases, with 12 bases left between them. This CDR3 is built from 14 residues. Germline assignment: CDR1 LGHDT and CDR2 YNNKEL (reference sequence). TCRdb redid the calling of the 5' RACE reads with MiXCR, one entry per CDR3 protein. Among under 60,000 distinct CDR3 sequences listed, roughly 9% were seen once. The sequence derives from an adult who was a healthcare worker with PCR-confirmed SARS-CoV-2 infection or an uninfected control (not recorded which). This chain connects TRBV3-1 to TRBJ1-1; no clear D gene. The sequencing sample was made of whole blood. CDR3 loop: CASSPDPSYTEAFF. In DNA form, the CDR3 reads TGTGCCAGCAGCCCCGACCCCTCGTACACTGAAGCTTTCTTT.